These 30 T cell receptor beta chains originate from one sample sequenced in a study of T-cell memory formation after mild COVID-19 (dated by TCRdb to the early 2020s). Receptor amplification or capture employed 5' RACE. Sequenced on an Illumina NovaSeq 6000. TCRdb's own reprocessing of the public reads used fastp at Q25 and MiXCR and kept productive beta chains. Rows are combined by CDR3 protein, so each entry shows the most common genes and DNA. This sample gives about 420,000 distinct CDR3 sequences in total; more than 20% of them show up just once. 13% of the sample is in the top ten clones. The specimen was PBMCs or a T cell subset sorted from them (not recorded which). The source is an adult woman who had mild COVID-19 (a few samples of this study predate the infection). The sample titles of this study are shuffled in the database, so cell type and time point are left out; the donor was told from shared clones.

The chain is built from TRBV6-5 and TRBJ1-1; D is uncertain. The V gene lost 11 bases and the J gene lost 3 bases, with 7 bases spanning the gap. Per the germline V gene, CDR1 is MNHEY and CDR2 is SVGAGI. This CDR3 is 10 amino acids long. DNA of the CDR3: TGTGCCGCCGGGGACACTGAAGCTTTCTTT. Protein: CAAGDTEAFF.

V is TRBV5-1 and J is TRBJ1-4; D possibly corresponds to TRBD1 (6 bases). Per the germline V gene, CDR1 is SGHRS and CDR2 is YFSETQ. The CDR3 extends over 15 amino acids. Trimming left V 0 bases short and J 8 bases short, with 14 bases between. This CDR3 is CASSLDPGAREKLFF. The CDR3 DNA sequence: TGCGCCAGCAGCTTGGATCCGGGGGCGCGGGAAAAACTGTTTTTT.

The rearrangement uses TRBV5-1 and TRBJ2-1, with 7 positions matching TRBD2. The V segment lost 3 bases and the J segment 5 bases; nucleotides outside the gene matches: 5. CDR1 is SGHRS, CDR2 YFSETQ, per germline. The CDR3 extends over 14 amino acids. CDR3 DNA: TGCGCCAGCAGCTGGAGCGGGACCGACAATGAGCAGTTCTTC. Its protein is CASSWSGTDNEQFF.

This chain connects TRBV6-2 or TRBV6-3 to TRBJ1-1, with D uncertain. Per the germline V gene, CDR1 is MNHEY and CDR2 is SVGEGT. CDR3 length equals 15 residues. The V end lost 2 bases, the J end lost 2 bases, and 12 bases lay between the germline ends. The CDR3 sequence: CASSYRSFPNTEAFF. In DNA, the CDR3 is TGTGCCAGCAGTTACAGATCCTTCCCCAACACTGAAGCTTTCTTT.

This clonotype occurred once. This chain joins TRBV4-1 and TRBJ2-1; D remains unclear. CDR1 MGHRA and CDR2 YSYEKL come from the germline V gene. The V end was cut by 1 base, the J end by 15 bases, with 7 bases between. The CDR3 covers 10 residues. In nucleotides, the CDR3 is TGCGCCAGCAGCCAAGGAGTCCGGTTCTTC. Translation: CASSQGVRFF.

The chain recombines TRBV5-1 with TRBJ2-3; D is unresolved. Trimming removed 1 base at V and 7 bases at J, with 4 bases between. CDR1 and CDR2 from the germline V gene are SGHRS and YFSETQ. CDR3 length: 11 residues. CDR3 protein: CASSLWNTQYF. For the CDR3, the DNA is TGCGCCAGCAGCTTGTGGAATACGCAGTATTTT. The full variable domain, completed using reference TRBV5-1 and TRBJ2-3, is KAGVTQTPRYLIKTRGQQVTLSCSPISGHRSVSWYQQTPGQGLQFLFEYFSETQRNKGNFPGRFSGRQFSNSRSEMNVSTLELGDSALYLCASSLWNTQYFGPGTRLTVL.

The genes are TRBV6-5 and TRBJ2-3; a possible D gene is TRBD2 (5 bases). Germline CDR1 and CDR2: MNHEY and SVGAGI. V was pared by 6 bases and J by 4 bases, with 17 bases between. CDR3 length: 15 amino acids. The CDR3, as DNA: TGTGCCAGCAGCTCCCTGGCTGGGCGGGCAGATACGCAGTATTTT. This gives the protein CASSSLAGRADTQYF.

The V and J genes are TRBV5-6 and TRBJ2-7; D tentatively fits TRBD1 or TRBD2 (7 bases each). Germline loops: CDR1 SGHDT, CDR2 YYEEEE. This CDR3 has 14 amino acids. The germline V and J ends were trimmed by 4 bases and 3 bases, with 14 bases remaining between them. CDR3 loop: CASSQGEGFYEQYF. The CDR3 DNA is TGTGCCAGCAGCCAGGGGGAGGGCTTCTACGAGCAGTACTTC.

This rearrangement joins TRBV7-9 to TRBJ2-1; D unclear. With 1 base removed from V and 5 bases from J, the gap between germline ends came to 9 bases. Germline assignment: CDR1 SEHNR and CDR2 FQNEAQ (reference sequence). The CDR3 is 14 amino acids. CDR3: CASSLERRNNEQFF. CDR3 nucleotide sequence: TGTGCCAGCAGCTTAGAAAGGCGGAACAATGAGCAGTTCTTC.

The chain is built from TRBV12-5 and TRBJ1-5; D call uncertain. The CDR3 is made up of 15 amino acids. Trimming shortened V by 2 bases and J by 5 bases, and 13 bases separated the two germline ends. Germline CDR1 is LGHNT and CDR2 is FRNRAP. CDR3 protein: CASGLFGVRDQPQHF. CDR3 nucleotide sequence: TGTGCTAGTGGTTTGTTTGGGGTGCGGGATCAGCCCCAGCATTTT.

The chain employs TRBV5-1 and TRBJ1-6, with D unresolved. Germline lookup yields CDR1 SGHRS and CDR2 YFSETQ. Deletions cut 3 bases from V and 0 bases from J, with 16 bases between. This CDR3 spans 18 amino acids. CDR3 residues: CASSSYTAPSSYNSPLHF. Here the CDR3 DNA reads TGCGCCAGCAGCTCCTACACCGCGCCGAGCTCCTATAATTCACCCCTCCACTTT.

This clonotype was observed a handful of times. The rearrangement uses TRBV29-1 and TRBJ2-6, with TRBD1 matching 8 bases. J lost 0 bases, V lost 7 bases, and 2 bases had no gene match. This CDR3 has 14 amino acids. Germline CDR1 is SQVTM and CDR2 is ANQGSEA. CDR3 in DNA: TGCAGCGCGGGGACAGGCTCTGGGGCCAACGTCCTGACTTTC. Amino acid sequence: CSAGTGSGANVLTF. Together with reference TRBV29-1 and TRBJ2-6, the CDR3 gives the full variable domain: SAVISQKPSRDICQRGTSLTIQCQVDSQVTMMFWYRQQPGQSLTLIATANQGSEATYESGFVIDKFPISRPNLTFSTLTVSNMSPEDSSIYLCSAGTGSGANVLTFGAGSRLTVL.

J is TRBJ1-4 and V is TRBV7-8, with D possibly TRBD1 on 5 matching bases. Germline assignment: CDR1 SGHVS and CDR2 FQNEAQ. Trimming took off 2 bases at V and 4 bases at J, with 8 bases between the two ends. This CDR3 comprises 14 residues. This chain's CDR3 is CASSLTGINEKLFF. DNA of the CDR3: TGTGCCAGCAGCTTAACAGGAATTAATGAAAAACTGTTTTTT.

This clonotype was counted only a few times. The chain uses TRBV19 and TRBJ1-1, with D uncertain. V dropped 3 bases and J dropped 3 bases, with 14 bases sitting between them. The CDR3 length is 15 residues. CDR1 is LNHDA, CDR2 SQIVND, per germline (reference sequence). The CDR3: CASSIVWREDTEAFF. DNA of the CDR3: TGTGCCAGTAGTATTGTTTGGAGGGAGGACACTGAAGCTTTCTTT.

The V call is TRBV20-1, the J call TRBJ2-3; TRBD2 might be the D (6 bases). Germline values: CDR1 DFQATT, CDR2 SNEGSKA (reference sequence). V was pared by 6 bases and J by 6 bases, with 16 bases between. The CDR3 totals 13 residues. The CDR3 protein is CSATTSEFDTQYF. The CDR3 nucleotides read TGCAGTGCCACGACTAGTGAATTCGATACGCAGTATTTT.

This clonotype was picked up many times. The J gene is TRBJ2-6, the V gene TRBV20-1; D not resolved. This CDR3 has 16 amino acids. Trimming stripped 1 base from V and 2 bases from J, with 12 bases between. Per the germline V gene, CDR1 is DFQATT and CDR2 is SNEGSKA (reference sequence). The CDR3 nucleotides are TGCAGTGCTAGAGTTTCCATCATCACTGGGGCCAACGTCCTGACTTTC. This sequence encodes CSARVSIITGANVLTF.

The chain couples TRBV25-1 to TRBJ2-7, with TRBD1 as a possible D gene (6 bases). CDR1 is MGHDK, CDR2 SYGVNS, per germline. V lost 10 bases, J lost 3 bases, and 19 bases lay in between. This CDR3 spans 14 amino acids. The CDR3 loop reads CATRDRSPFYEQYF. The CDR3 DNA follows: TGTGCCACCAGAGACAGGTCCCCTTTCTACGAGCAGTACTTC.

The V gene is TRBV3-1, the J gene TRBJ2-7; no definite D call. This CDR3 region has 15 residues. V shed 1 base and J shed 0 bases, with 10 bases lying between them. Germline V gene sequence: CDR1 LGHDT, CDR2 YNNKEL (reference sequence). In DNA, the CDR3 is TGTGCCAGCAGCCAAGGTATAGGGAACTCCTACGAGCAGTACTTC. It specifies CASSQGIGNSYEQYF.

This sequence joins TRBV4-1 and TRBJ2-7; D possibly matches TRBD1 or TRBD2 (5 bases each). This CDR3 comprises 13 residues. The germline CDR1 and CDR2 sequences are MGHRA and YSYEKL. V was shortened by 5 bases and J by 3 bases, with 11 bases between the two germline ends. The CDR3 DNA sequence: TGCGCCAGCAGCACCGGGGCCTTCTACGAGCAGTACTTC. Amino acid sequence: CASSTGAFYEQYF.

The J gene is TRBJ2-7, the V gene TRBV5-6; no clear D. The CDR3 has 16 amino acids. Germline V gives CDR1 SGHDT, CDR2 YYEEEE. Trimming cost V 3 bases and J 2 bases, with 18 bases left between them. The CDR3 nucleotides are TGTGCCAGCAGCTCCCACGCGGCCCTACCCACCTACGAGCAGTACTTC. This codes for CASSSHAALPTYEQYF.

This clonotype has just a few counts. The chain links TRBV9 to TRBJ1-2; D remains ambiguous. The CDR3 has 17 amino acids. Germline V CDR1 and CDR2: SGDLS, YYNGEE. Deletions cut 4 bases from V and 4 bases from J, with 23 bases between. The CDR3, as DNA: TGTGCCAGCAGCCTTGGGGAGGGCTCCCCTGCGGGCTATGGCTACACCTTC. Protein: CASSLGEGSPAGYGYTF. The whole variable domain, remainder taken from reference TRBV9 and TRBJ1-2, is DSGVTQTPKHLITATGQRVTLRCSPRSGDLSVYWYQQSLDQGLQFLIQYYNGEERAKGNILERFSAQQFPDLHSELNLSSLELGDSALYFCASSLGEGSPAGYGYTFGSGTRLTVV.

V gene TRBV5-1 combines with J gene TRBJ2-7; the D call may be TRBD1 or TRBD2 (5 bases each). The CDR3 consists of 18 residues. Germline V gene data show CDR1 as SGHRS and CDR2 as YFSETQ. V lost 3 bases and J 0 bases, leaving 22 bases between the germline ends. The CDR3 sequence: CASSSALGDPLSSYEQYF. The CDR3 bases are TGCGCCAGCAGCTCCGCTCTGGGGGACCCTTTGAGCTCCTACGAGCAGTACTTC.

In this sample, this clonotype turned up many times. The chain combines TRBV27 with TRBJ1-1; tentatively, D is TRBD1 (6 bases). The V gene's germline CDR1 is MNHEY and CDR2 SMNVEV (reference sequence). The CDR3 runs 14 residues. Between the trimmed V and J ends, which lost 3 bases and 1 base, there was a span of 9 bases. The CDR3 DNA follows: TGTGCCAGCAGTTTCCAGGGGACGAACACTGAAGCTTTCTTT. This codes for CASSFQGTNTEAFF.

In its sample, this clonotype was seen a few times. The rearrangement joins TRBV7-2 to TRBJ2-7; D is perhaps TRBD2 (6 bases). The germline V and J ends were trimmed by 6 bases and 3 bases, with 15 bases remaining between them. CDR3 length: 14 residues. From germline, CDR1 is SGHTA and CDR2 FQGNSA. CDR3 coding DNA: TGTGCCAGCAGTCATTATAGCGGAAACTACGAGCAGTACTTC. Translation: CASSHYSGNYEQYF.

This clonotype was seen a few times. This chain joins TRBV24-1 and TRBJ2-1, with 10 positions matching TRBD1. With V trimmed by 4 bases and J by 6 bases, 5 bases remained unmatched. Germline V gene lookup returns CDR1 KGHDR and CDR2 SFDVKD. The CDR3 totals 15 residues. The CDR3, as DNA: TGTGCCACCAGTGACCGTGACAGGGGGCTCAATGAGCAGTTCTTC. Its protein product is CATSDRDRGLNEQFF.

Here the CDR3 DNA reads TGTGCCAGTTTTTCAACCCTGACTGTGGGGGGGTTATCCTACAATGAGCAGTTCTTC. This translates into CASFSTLTVGGLSYNEQFF. The chain is built from TRBV7-8 and TRBJ2-1, with TRBD2 identical over 7 bases. V gave up 9 bases and J gave up 1 base; unmatched junction bases: 21. This CDR3 region has 19 residues. Germline V gene lookup returns CDR1 SGHVS and CDR2 FQNEAQ.

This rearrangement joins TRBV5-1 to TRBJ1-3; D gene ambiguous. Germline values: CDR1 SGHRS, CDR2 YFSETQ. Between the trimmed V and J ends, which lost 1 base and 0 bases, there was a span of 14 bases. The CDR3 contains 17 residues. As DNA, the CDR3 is TGCGCCAGCAGCTTGTTCGGCAGGTCGGACTCTGGAAACACCATATATTTT. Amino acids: CASSLFGRSDSGNTIYF.

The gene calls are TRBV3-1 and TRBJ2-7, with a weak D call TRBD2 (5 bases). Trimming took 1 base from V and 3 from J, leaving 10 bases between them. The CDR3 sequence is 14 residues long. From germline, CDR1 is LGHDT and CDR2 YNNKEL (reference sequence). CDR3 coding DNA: TGTGCCAGCAGCCAAGCGGGAAATTTCTACGAGCAGTACTTC. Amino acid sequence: CASSQAGNFYEQYF.

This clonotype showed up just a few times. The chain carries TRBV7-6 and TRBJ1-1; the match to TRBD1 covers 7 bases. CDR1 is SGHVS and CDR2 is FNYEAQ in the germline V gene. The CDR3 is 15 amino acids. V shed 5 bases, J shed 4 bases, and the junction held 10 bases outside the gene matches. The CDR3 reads CASSLDRARSTEAFF. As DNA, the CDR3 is TGTGCCAGCAGCCTCGACAGGGCGAGGAGCACTGAAGCTTTCTTT.

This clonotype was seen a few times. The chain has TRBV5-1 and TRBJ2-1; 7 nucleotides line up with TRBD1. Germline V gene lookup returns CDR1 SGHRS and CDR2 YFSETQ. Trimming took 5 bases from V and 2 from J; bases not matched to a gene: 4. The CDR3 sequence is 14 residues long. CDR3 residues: CASRTGWPYNEQFF. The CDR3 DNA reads TGCGCCAGCAGGACAGGGTGGCCCTACAATGAGCAGTTCTTC.